Listed below are T cell receptor beta chains from one sample, sequenced in a study of STAT5B mutations in CD4+ large granular lymphocyte leukemia. Libraries were prepared by immunoSEQ multiplex PCR; TCRdb keeps only in-frame clonotypes and omits some of them. The sample includes roughly 30,000 clones, approximately 69% of them seen just once. Sequenced: CD4+ T cells from blood buffy coats. The receptors originated from a human donor in good health. The CDR3 runs from the conserved cysteine through the conserved F or W.

J | V | CDR3
TRBJ2-6 | TRBV7-3 | CASRPEGASGANVLTF
TRBJ1-3 | TRBV9 | CASSVSGNGNTIYF
TRBJ2-1 | TRBV4-2 | CASSQDLGKSEQFF
TRBJ2-4 | TRBV5-6 | CASNSWATKNIQYF
TRBJ1-1 | TRBV9 | CASSVGQGLNTEAFF
TRBJ1-4 | TRBV11-2 | CASSLGQGIGKLFF
TRBJ2-3 | TRBV5-1 | CASSPMKPTDTQYF
TRBJ2-3 | TRBV27 | CASSFVREPTDTQYF
TRBJ1-4 | TRBV7-6 | CASSAGSEKLFF
TRBJ2-2 | TRBV19 | CASSPPRASGGAKLFF
TRBJ1-3 | TRBV5-1 | CASSGWGGGDGNTIYF
TRBJ2-5 | TRBV9 | CASSVGGLQETQYF
TRBJ1-2 | TRBV19 | CASIETRGGYGYTF
TRBJ1-5 | TRBV2 | CASSPGTGGAGNQPQHF
TRBJ2-2 | TRBV4-1 | CASSQQWDGELFF
TRBJ2-1 | TRBV20-1 | CSAVLYNEQFF
TRBJ2-3 | TRBV7-2 | CASSGRDRGLADTQYF
TRBJ1-4 | TRBV4-2 | CASSPGLGTNEKLFF
TRBJ1-4 | TRBV5-1 | CASSPGWANNEKLFF
TRBJ1-1 | TRBV6-1 | CASGHSLGTEAFF
TRBJ2-3 | TRBV5-8 | CASSPASSRTDTQYF
TRBJ1-2 | TRBV15 | CATSRRRDYGYTF
TRBJ1-1 | TRBV5-1 | CASSLIEPNTEAFF
TRBJ2-3 | TRBV7-2 | CASSRSSGGGYTDTQYF
TRBJ2-1 | TRBV2 | CASSYRSDEQFF
TRBJ2-5 | TRBV15 | CATSRDRGLAGVETQYF
TRBJ2-5 | TRBV7-9 | CASSHSGGGSQETQYF
TRBJ1-2 | TRBV4-1 | CASSQSLAARGYYGYTF
TRBJ1-6 | TRBV28 | CASRSPGGYYNSPLHF
TRBJ2-3 | TRBV28 | CASSLLAGVGTDTQYF
TRBJ1-5 | TRBV28 | CASTLDGNQPQHF
TRBJ1-2 | TRBV5-1 | CASSLVQSSYGYTF
TRBJ2-7 | TRBV19 | CASSKAANSYEQYF
TRBJ2-7 | TRBV18 | CASSGNRASSYEQYF
TRBJ2-3 | TRBV18 | CASSPPGTGGKDTQYF
TRBJ1-1 | TRBV7-9 | CASSLEGIGAFF
TRBJ1-1 | TRBV5-1 | CASSRAPTGSNTEAFF
TRBJ2-1 | TRBV6-6 | CASTRSRGPGNEQFF
TRBJ2-7 | TRBV11-3 | CASSLRAPLSGILYEQYF
TRBJ1-5 | TRBV6-1 | CASSRHENQPQHF
TRBJ1-2 | TRBV6-6 | CASKKQDYGYTF
TRBJ2-1 | TRBV6-5 | CASRQGDRYNEQFF
TRBJ2-5 | TRBV10-3 | CAVSTGGGQETQYF
TRBJ1-3 | TRBV6-6 | CASSSTGQENTIYF
TRBJ2-2 | TRBV6-5 | CASRPSQNTGELFF
TRBJ1-1 | TRBV6-6 | CASSDRRRNTEAFF
TRBJ2-2 | TRBV7-2 | CASRPSGGGTGELFF
TRBJ2-5 | TRBV5-5 | CASSFSWQETQYF
TRBJ2-1 | TRBV18 | CASSRGQGSYNEQFF
TRBJ2-3 | TRBV4-1 | CASSYSGSTDTQYF
TRBJ1-6 | TRBV7-2 | CASSRPGGANSPLHF
TRBJ1-2 | TRBV18 | CASSPQGARGYTF